This TCR beta chain came from a study of radiotherapy plus CTLA-4 blockade in lung cancer. From germline, CDR1 is SGHTA and CDR2 FQGNSA. J lost 5 bases, V lost 1 base, and 16 bases had no gene match. CDR3 length: 18 amino acids. Only in-frame clones appear in the TCRdb table, and some are missing; sequencing was by immunoSEQ multiplex PCR. This table has over 100,000 clones, 80% to 90% appearing once. A note on this clone: The antigen remains unidentified.

Findings of the study overall: Reportedly, early blood T cell clone dynamics best predicted response, with interferon-beta.

The sequence derives from a human donor with non-small cell lung cancer that progressed on radiotherapy plus ipilimumab. V gene TRBV7-2 combines with J gene TRBJ2-7; TRBD2 matches 8 bases. The specimen comprised peripheral blood, sampled from a patient treated with radiotherapy plus ipilimumab. The CDR3 here is CASSLGWGLKPGLDEQYF. The CDR3 nucleotides are TGTGCCAGCAGCTTAGGTTGGGGACTTAAGCCGGGACTAGACGAGCAGTACTTC.